The rows below give T cell receptor beta chains drawn from one sample of a study of OX40 agonist ivuxolimab in advanced cancers. TCRdb keeps only in-frame clones here, not all; method: immunoSEQ multiplex PCR. The data contain 68,000 or so clones, 83% of them singletons. The sample was CD4+ or CD8+ T cells sorted from blood, taken in a trial of the OX40 agonist ivuxolimab. The source is an adult with an advanced solid tumor such as melanoma, head and neck, liver or kidney cancer. Both conserved end residues are part of each CDR3. The D gene is left open where the match is weak. Only some rows state a clone size, as once, few, many or a class for expanded clones.

clone size	D gene	V gene	J gene	CDR3 DNA	CDR3 protein
-	-	TRBV28	TRBJ1-2	TGTGCCAGCACCCTCACCAGCAACAACTATGGCTACACCTTC	CASTLTSNNYGYTF
-	TRBD1	TRBV4-2	TRBJ2-3	TGTGCCAGCAGGCTGTCGACAGGGACAGATACGCAGTATTTT	CASRLSTGTDTQYF
-	-	TRBV2	TRBJ2-1	TGTGCCAGCCGTTATAGCAATGAGCAGTTCTTC	CASRYSNEQFF
-	-	TRBV28	TRBJ1-2	TGTGCCAGCAGTTTTGGGAAAAACTATGGCTACACCTTC	CASSFGKNYGYTF
-	-	TRBV5-1	TRBJ2-2	TGCGCCAGCAGCTGGCGGACAGTAGGGACCGGGGAGCTGTTTTTT	CASSWRTVGTGELFF
-	TRBD1	TRBV7-8	TRBJ1-4	TGTGCCAGCAGCTTAGAGGTCGGACAGGGCTATGAAAAACTGTTTTTT	CASSLEVGQGYEKLFF
-	-	TRBV18	TRBJ2-3	TGTGCCAGCTCACCCAATCGCAGGGGACTTGCAGATACGCAGTATTTT	CASSPNRRGLADTQYF
-	-	TRBV11-2	TRBJ2-7	TGTGCCAGCAGCCCCAAGACAGGCTCCTACGAGCAGTACTTC	CASSPKTGSYEQYF
-	-	TRBV7-9	TRBJ2-1	TGTGCCAGCAGCTTAGGCGGATCCTACAATGAGCAGTTCTTC	CASSLGGSYNEQFF
-	TRBD1	TRBV23-1	TRBJ1-5	TGCGCCAGCAGTGGGACAGGGCCCAATGATCAGCCCCAGCATTTT	CASSGTGPNDQPQHF
-	-	TRBV6-1	TRBJ2-3	TGTGCCAGCAGTGAGTACGGCACAGATACGCAGTATTTT	CASSEYGTDTQYF
-	-	TRBV18	TRBJ2-7	TGTGCCAGCTCACCACCCAGTAAGGGCGAGCAGTACTTC	CASSPPSKGEQYF
-	TRBD1	TRBV13	TRBJ2-2	TGTGCCAGCAGCCGGGACAGGGGTCACACCGGGGAGCTGTTTTTT	CASSRDRGHTGELFF
-	TRBD1	TRBV19	TRBJ1-4	TGTGCCAGTAGTATCTCCGGGACAGGGGCTGAAAAACTGTTTTTT	CASSISGTGAEKLFF
-	-	TRBV4-2	TRBJ2-2	TGTGCCAGCAGCCAACAGGAAAGAGACACCGGGGAGCTGTTTTTT	CASSQQERDTGELFF
-	-	TRBV6-4	TRBJ1-1	TGTGCCAGCAGTGACTCGACTTTAAAAGCTTTCTTT	CASSDSTLKAFF
-	TRBD1	TRBV30	TRBJ1-2	TGTGCCTGGACCAGGACAGGGGGTGGCTACACCTTC	CAWTRTGGGYTF
-	TRBD1	TRBV7-2	TRBJ2-5	TGTGCCAGCAGCCCGACAGGGGGAGGGGAGACCCAGTACTTC	CASSPTGGGETQYF
-	-	TRBV30	TRBJ2-3	TGTGCCTGGAGTGTGACAGGCACAGATACGCAGTATTTT	CAWSVTGTDTQYF
-	-	TRBV7-9	TRBJ2-7	TGTGCCAGCAGCTTAGATGCGGGCGACGAGCAGTACTTC	CASSLDAGDEQYF
-	-	TRBV11-1	TRBJ2-5	TGTGCCAGCAGCCCTCAAGAGACCCAGTACTTC	CASSPQETQYF
-	-	TRBV6-6	TRBJ2-3	TGTGCCAGCAGTGGCGGCCAGTCCACAGATACGCAGTATTTT	CASSGGQSTDTQYF
-	TRBD2	TRBV28	TRBJ2-3	TGTGCCAGCACCCCGGGGGGGTACGGAGATACGCAGTATTTT	CASTPGGYGDTQYF
-	TRBD1	TRBV2	TRBJ2-7	TGTGCCAGCAGTGAAATTGGACAGGGTTCCTACGAGCAGTACTTC	CASSEIGQGSYEQYF
-	-	TRBV5-1	TRBJ2-7	TGCGCCAGCAAGGGGCCAGCGTGGCAGTACTTC	CASKGPAWQYF
-	-	TRBV28	TRBJ1-1	TGTGCCAGCAGTTTATGGCAGAACACTGAAGCTTTCTTT	CASSLWQNTEAFF
-	-	TRBV5-1	TRBJ2-3	TGCGCCAGCAGCCAAGTCACAGATACGCAGTATTTT	CASSQVTDTQYF
-	-	TRBV13	TRBJ1-2	TGTGCCAGCAGCATGACTACCAACTATGGCTACACCTTC	CASSMTTNYGYTF
-	-	TRBV5-5	TRBJ1-1	TGTGCCAGCAGCTTTTCCCTTCAGACAGACGTGATGAACACTGAAGCTTTCTTT	CASSFSLQTDVMNTEAFF
-	-	TRBV6-5	TRBJ2-1	TGTGCCAGCAGACCAGACAATAGGCGGTACAATGAGCAGTTCTTC	CASRPDNRRYNEQFF
-	-	TRBV13	TRBJ1-1	TGTGCCAGCAGCAACAGTATCGGTTTTTTGGGTCTGAACACTGAAGCTTTCTTT	CASSNSIGFLGLNTEAFF
once	TRBD2	TRBV28	TRBJ2-7	TGTGCCAGCAGCCCCCTTAGCGGGGGCTCCTACGAGCAGTACTTC	CASSPLSGGSYEQYF
-	-	TRBV9	TRBJ2-5	TGTGCCAGCAGCTCATCGCAGGGCGGTCAAGAGACCCAGTACTTC	CASSSSQGGQETQYF
-	TRBD1	TRBV30	TRBJ1-5	TGTGCCTGGAGTTCCACGAGGGGGGCGGGACAGGGGGCTCTTAGCAATCAGCCCCAGCATTTT	CAWSSTRGAGQGALSNQPQHF
-	-	TRBV19	TRBJ2-1	TGTGCCAGTACCAGGGCAGGACTCAATGAGCAGTTCTTC	CASTRAGLNEQFF
-	-	TRBV12-5	TRBJ1-1	TGTGCTAGTGGTTTGACCCTGAACGCTGAAGCTTTCTTT	CASGLTLNAEAFF
-	-	TRBV6-5	TRBJ2-1	TGTGCCAGCAGGGGTCCAGCGGCGAATGAGCAGTTCTTC	CASRGPAANEQFF
-	-	TRBV28	TRBJ1-6	TGTGCCAGCAACTTAGGACGGAGATATAATTCACCCCTCCACTTT	CASNLGRRYNSPLHF
-	-	TRBV6-1	TRBJ2-5	TGTGCCAGCAGTGAGCTTCGGACAGCGGAGACCCAGTACTTC	CASSELRTAETQYF
-	-	TRBV5-4	TRBJ1-6	TGTGCCAGCAGCACACTCGGACAGACCTCCTATAATTCACCCCTCCACTTT	CASSTLGQTSYNSPLHF
-	-	TRBV28	TRBJ2-1	TGTGCCAGCAGTTCCCATCCCCGCTCCAAGCAGTTCTTC	CASSSHPRSKQFF
-	-	TRBV28	TRBJ2-7	TGTGCCAGCAGTTTCAAGAATAAGTACGAGCAGTACTTC	CASSFKNKYEQYF
-	-	TRBV28	TRBJ2-2	TGTGCCAGCAGTCCCTCCGGGACGAAGGGAGCCGGGGAGCTGTTTTTT	CASSPSGTKGAGELFF
once	TRBD1	TRBV18	TRBJ1-1	TGTGCCAGCTCTTTCGGACAGGGACCCTTGAACACTGAAGCTTTCTTT	CASSFGQGPLNTEAFF
-	-	TRBV28	TRBJ1-5	TGTGCCAGCAGTTTTCGAACAGTTTCTAGCAATCAGCCCCAGCATTTT	CASSFRTVSSNQPQHF
few	-	TRBV19	TRBJ2-3	TGTGCCAGTAAGGCCCTACGAGGGGGAGGCACAGATACGCAGTATTTT	CASKALRGGGTDTQYF
-	TRBD1	TRBV18	TRBJ2-7	TGTGCCAGCTCACGGGGGACAGGGAGGGTCGAGCAGTACTTC	CASSRGTGRVEQYF
-	TRBD2	TRBV7-9	TRBJ2-3	TGTGCCAGCAGCGGTGGTAGCGGGGGGGCCGTCGGGGATACGCAGTATTTT	CASSGGSGGAVGDTQYF
-	-	TRBV7-2	TRBJ2-7	TGTGCCAGCAGCCCGGGGCCTAGCGCCGGCGAGCAGTACTTC	CASSPGPSAGEQYF
-	TRBD1	TRBV10-2	TRBJ1-2	TGCGCCAGCAGTGAGACCCTCCGGGACAGGGTCTATGGCTACACCTTC	CASSETLRDRVYGYTF
-	-	TRBV28	TRBJ2-2	TGTGCCAGTAGGAAACAGGGTAACACCGGGGAGCTGTTTTTT	CASRKQGNTGELFF
few	-	TRBV4-2	TRBJ2-1	TGTGCCAGCAGCCAAGAGCTGAGTAGCTCCTACAATGAGCAGTTCTTC	CASSQELSSSYNEQFF
once	-	TRBV5-1	TRBJ1-6	TGCGCCAGCAGCTTGGATCTTAGGAGTACGGGTTCACCCCTCCACTTT	CASSLDLRSTGSPLHF
-	-	TRBV27	TRBJ1-1	TGTGCCAGCAGTTCTTGGGCTCGGGCTTCGAACACTGAAGCTTTCTTT	CASSSWARASNTEAFF
once	-	TRBV7-9	TRBJ2-1	TGTGCCAGCAGCTTTGGTAGGGCCTACAATGAGCAGTTCTTC	CASSFGRAYNEQFF
-	TRBD2	TRBV6-1	TRBJ2-1	TGTGCCAGCAGTGAAAAACTAGTTTGGACTAGCGGAACCTACAATGAGCAGTTCTTC	CASSEKLVWTSGTYNEQFF
-	-	TRBV28	TRBJ2-1	TGTGCCAGCAGTTTTGGGGGGGCCGATGAGCAGTTCTTC	CASSFGGADEQFF
-	-	TRBV2	TRBJ1-1	TGTGCCAGCTCCGAGCAGCTGAACACTGAAGCTTTCTTT	CASSEQLNTEAFF
once	-	TRBV7-6	TRBJ2-5	TGTGCCAGCAGCTTAGGACAGTGGAAGACCCAGTACTTC	CASSLGQWKTQYF
-	-	TRBV6-4	TRBJ1-1	TGTGCCAGCAGTGTTGGGCAGAGGGCTGAAGCTTTCTTT	CASSVGQRAEAFF